The 20 T cell receptor beta chains reported below all come from one sample, sequenced in a study of blood T cell repertoires in COVID-19. Clones were read by immunoSEQ multiplex PCR, and TCRdb kept only the in-frame ones, dropping some. Here the sample spans tens of thousands of clones, over 70% being singletons. The sample consisted of peripheral blood. These TCRs come from a man aged 50-59 years with active or convalescent COVID-19.

The chain couples TRBV19 to TRBJ2-2, with 10 bases identical to TRBD1. Germline V gene lookup returns CDR1 LNHDA and CDR2 SQIVND (reference sequence). Trimming removed 5 bases from V and 6 bases from J; junction bases left unmatched: 12. The CDR3 spans 17 residues. The CDR3 sequence is CASSSRQGAGSPGELFF. In nucleotides, the CDR3 is TGTGCCAGTAGTTCTCGACAGGGGGCCGGCTCCCCCGGGGAGCTGTTTTTT.

CDR3 sequence reads: CASSWVGRQGETQYF. CDR3 nucleotides: TGTGCCAGCAGCTGGGTTGGTAGACAGGGAGAGACCCAGTACTTC. The rearrangement links TRBV5-6 to TRBJ2-5; 7 positions agree with TRBD1. This CDR3 region has 15 residues. The ends lost 3 bases at V and 4 bases at J; junction bases unmatched: 9. Germline CDR1 is SGHDT and CDR2 is YYEEEE.

V and J are TRBV10-3 and TRBJ2-1; D ambiguous. CDR1 ENHRY and CDR2 SYGVKD come from the germline V gene. Trimming cost V 4 bases and J 0 bases, with 10 bases left between them. CDR3 size: 15 residues. CDR3 in amino acids: CAISAPASSYNEQFF. As DNA, the CDR3 is TGTGCCATCAGTGCCCCAGCTAGCTCCTACAATGAGCAGTTCTTC.

This chain uses TRBV3-1 (or the pseudogene TRBV3-2) with TRBJ2-7; D unclear. The CDR3 runs 14 residues. V lost 0 bases and J lost 3, with 9 bases in between. Looked up from germline, CDR1 is LGHDT and CDR2 is YNNKEL (reference sequence). This CDR3 reads CASSQEGHGYEQYF. Written as DNA, the CDR3 is TGTGCCAGCAGCCAAGAGGGCCACGGCTACGAGCAGTACTTC.

The chain combines TRBV27 with TRBJ1-5; 7 bases agree with TRBD1. J was trimmed by 5 bases and V by 5 bases; bases with no gene match: 3. Germline V gives CDR1 MNHEY, CDR2 SMNVEV (reference sequence). The CDR3 consists of 13 residues. The CDR3 coding sequence is TGTGCCAGCAGTAGGACAGGCCATCAGCCCCAGCATTTT. Protein sequence: CASSRTGHQPQHF.

The CDR3 loop is CASSQTTSGLAYEQYF. The DNA of the CDR3 is TGTGCCAGCAGCCAAACGACTAGCGGCCTTGCCTACGAGCAGTACTTC. This rearrangement joins TRBV4-2 to TRBJ2-7, with 9 positions matching TRBD2. CDR3 size: 16 residues. Unmatched junction bases numbered 7, after V lost 2 bases and J lost 2 bases. Per the germline V gene, CDR1 is LGHNA and CDR2 is YNFKEQ.

The chain employs TRBV9 and TRBJ2-5, with 7 bases fitting TRBD2. Germline assignment: CDR1 SGDLS and CDR2 YYNGEE. The CDR3 is made up of 14 amino acids. V trimming: 1 base; J trimming: 5 bases; junction bases outside the gene matches: 5. The CDR3 bases are TGTGCCAGCAGCGTAACTAGCGAGGGTGAGACCCAGTACTTC. Translation gives CASSVTSEGETQYF.

This chain links TRBV3-1 (or the pseudogene TRBV3-2) with TRBJ2-1, with TRBD2 matching over 10 bases. The germline V gene has CDR1 LGHDT and CDR2 YNNKEL (reference sequence). CDR3 size: 16 residues. V shed 1 base and J 7 bases; nucleotides not matched to a gene: 7. The DNA for the CDR3 is TGTGCCAGCAGCCAAGGCCGGCTAGCGGGGGTGAATGAGCAGTTCTTC. This translates into CASSQGRLAGVNEQFF.

V gene TRBV28 combines with J gene TRBJ2-5; 9 nucleotides agree with TRBD1. Per the germline V gene, CDR1 is MDHEN and CDR2 is SYDVKM. This CDR3 contains 13 residues. Trimming at V came to 6 bases and at J to 5 bases, leaving 4 bases not matched to a gene. CDR3 sequence: CASSWDREETQYF. The DNA for the CDR3 is TGTGCCAGCAGCTGGGACAGGGAGGAGACCCAGTACTTC.

This sequence joins TRBV3-1 (or the pseudogene TRBV3-2) and TRBJ2-1; D perhaps matches TRBD2 (6 bases). The CDR3 totals 15 residues. The V end lost 5 bases, the J end lost 2 bases, and 13 bases lay between the germline ends. Germline CDR1 LGHDT, CDR2 YNNKEL (reference sequence). CDR3 nucleotides: TGTGCCAGCAGCAAACCGGGACTCGCCTACAATGAGCAGTTCTTC. Amino acids: CASSKPGLAYNEQFF.

The CDR3 bases are TGCAGTGCTAGTCAGGGGTACCGAAACACCATATATTTT. This gives the protein CSASQGYRNTIYF. The chain recombines TRBV20-1 with TRBJ1-3; possible D gene TRBD1, 6 bases. This CDR3 spans 13 amino acids. In germline, CDR1 is DFQATT, CDR2 SNEGSKA (reference sequence). Trimming stripped 3 bases from V and 5 bases from J, with 11 bases between.

This rearrangement joins TRBV2 to TRBJ1-6; 7 bases are a match to TRBD1. In germline, CDR1 is SNHLY, CDR2 FYNNEI. This CDR3 comprises 14 residues. Trimming cost V 9 bases and J 7 bases; bases outside gene matches: 9. The CDR3 DNA follows: TGTGCCAGTGGGCTGGAACAGGGGAATTCACCCCTCCACTTT. Protein product: CASGLEQGNSPLHF.

The rearrangement uses TRBV7-8 and TRBJ1-4; a weak D match, TRBD1 (5 bases). CDR1 and CDR2 from the germline V gene are SGHVS and FQNEAQ. The CDR3 loop spans 15 amino acids. V was cut by 5 bases and J by 5 bases, with 15 bases left in between. The CDR3 loop reads CASSRGQGTNEKLFF. CDR3 nucleotides: TGTGCCAGCAGCCGAGGACAAGGCACAAATGAAAAACTGTTTTTT.

The chain couples TRBV7-8 to TRBJ2-1; 11 positions agree with TRBD2. The germline gives CDR1 SGHVS, CDR2 FQNEAQ. J gave up 5 bases and V 5 bases, and 2 bases lay outside the gene matches. CDR3 length: 14 residues. CDR3 bases: TGTGCCAGCAGCACGGGACTAGCGGACAATGAGCAGTTCTTC. It translates to CASSTGLADNEQFF.

The chain employs TRBV7-3 and TRBJ2-1; TRBD1 aligns across 7 bases. This CDR3 contains 13 residues. Per germline, CDR1 SGHTA and CDR2 FQGTGA. J gave up 8 bases and V 5 bases, and 6 bases lay outside the gene matches. The CDR3 region is CASSAQGGYEQFF. CDR3 nucleotide sequence: TGTGCCAGCAGCGCACAAGGGGGCTATGAGCAGTTCTTC.

In its sample, this clone was seen many times. V and J are TRBV9 and TRBJ1-2, with unresolved D. The germline V gene has CDR1 SGDLS and CDR2 YYNGEE. This CDR3 contains 14 residues. V dropped 0 bases and J dropped 8 bases, with 14 bases sitting between them. This CDR3 is CASSVDVGGQGYTF. Here the CDR3 DNA reads TGTGCCAGCAGCGTAGATGTGGGCGGGCAGGGCTACACCTTC.

This chain uses TRBV28 with TRBJ1-6; 9 bases are shared with TRBD1. The V gene's germline CDR1 is MDHEN and CDR2 SYDVKM. V was clipped by 2 bases and J by 7 bases; unmatched bases: 9. There are 17 residues in the CDR3. CDR3 sequence (DNA): TGTGCCAGCAGTTTACCGGGACAGGGTGCTCCCAATTCACCCCTCCACTTT. It yields the protein CASSLPGQGAPNSPLHF.

The J gene is TRBJ1-6, the V gene TRBV7-2, with a weak D call TRBD1 (5 bases). The CDR3 totals 16 residues. V lost 5 bases, J lost 1 base, and 12 bases lay in between. CDR1 and CDR2 (germline): SGHTA, FQGNSA. Here the CDR3 DNA reads TGTGCCAGCAGCCTTCCGGGGGGATCCTATAATTCACCCCTCCACTTT. It yields the protein CASSLPGGSYNSPLHF.

The V call is TRBV27, the J call TRBJ2-7; 9 bases align to TRBD1. This CDR3 has 14 residues. The trim removed 6 bases at V and 4 bases at J, leaving 7 bases unmatched. CDR1 is MNHEY and CDR2 is SMNVEV in the germline V gene (reference sequence). CDR3 sequence (DNA): TGTGCCAGCAGCCGGGGACAGGGAATTTACGAGCAGTACGTC. This sequence encodes CASSRGQGIYEQYV.

Turning to this clone: Sequence at one end of the junction differs from germline and may be a read error. This chain joins TRBV5-1 and TRBJ1-4; 8 bases are shared with TRBD1. In germline, CDR1 is SGHRS, CDR2 YFSETQ. CDR3 size: 16 residues. For the CDR3, the DNA is TGCGCCAGCAGCTTGGGACAGGGGATCCCCAATGAAGAACTGTTTTTT. This translates into CASSLGQGIPNEELFF.